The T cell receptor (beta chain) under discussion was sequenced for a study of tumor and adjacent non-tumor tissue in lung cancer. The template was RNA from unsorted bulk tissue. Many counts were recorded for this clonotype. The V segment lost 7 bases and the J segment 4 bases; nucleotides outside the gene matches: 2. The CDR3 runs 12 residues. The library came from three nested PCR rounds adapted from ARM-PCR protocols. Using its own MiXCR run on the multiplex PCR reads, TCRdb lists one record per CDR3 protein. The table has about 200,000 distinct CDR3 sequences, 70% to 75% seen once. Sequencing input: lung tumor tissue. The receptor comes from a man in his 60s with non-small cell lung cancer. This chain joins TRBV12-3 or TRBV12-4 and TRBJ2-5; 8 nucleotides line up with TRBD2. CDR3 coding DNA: TGTGCCAGCACCGGGGGGGGAGAGACCCAGTACTTC. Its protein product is CASTGGGETQYF.